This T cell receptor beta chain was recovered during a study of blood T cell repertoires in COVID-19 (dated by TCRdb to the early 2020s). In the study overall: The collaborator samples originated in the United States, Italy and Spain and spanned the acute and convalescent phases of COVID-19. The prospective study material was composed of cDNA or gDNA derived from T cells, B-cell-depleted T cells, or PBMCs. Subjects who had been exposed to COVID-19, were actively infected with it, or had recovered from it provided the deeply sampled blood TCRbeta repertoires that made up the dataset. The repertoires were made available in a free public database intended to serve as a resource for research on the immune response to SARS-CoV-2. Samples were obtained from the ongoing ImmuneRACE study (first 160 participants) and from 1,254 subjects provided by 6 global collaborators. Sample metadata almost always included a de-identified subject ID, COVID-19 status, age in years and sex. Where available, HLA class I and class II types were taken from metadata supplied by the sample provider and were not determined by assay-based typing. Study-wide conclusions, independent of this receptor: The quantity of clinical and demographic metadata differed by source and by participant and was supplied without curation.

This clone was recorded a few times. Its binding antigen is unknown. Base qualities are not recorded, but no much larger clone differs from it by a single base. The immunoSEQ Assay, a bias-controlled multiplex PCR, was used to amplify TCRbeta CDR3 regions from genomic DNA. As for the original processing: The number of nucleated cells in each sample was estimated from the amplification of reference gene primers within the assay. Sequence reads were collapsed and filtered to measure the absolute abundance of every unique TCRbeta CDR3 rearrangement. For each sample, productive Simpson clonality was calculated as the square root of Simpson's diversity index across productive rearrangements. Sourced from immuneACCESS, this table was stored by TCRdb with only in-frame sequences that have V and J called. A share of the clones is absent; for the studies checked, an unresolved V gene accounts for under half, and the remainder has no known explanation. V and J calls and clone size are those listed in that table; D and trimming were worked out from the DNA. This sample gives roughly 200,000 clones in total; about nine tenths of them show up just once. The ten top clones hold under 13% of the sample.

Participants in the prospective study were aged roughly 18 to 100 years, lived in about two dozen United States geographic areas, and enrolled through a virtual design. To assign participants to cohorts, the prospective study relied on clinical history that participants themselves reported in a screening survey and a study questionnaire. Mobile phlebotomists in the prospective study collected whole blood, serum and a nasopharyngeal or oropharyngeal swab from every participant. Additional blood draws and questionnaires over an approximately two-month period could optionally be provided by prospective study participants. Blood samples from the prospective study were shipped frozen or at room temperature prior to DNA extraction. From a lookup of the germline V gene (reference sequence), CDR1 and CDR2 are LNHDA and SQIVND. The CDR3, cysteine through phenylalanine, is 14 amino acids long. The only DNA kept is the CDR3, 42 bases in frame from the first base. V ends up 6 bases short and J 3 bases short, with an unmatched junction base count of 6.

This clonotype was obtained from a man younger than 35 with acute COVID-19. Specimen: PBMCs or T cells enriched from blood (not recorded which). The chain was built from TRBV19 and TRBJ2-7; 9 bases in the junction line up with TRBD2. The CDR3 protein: CASSRTSVDYEQYF. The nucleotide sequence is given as TGTGCCAGTAGCAGGACTAGCGTAGACTACGAGCAGTACTTC.